This is a list of T cell receptor beta chains from one sample in a study of T cells in Graves' hyperthyroidism and ophthalmopathy. TCRdb redid the calling of the multiplex PCR reads with MiXCR, one entry per CDR3 protein. Counted here are roughly 570,000 distinct CDR3 sequences, 40% to 55% occurring once; the ten biggest clones make up approximately 7.5%. Sequencing was performed on peripheral blood or thyroid tissue (not recorded which). Every receptor here comes from a woman between 18 and 29 years old with Graves' hyperthyroidism. Each CDR3 is given without its conserved first and last residue.

v_call cdr3_aa
TRBV5-1 ASSLGDRLNTEAF
TRBV7-3 ASSLGFGGANVLT
TRBV20-1 SASPGLAKETQY
TRBV14 ALQETQY
TRBV10-3 ATGTSDQETQY
TRBV2 ASNLAKVETQY
TRBV19 ASSMGRDRNGYT
TRBV27 ASSRQGGTDTQY
TRBV6-5 ASSYQSYPDTQY
TRBV29-1 SVHSAPQAYRPYGYT
TRBV20-1 SASEAVFSTDTQY
TRBV20-1 SARVRGAEAF
TRBV7-8 ASSLVALADSYEQY
TRBV24-1 ATSDQTSGSSYNEQF
TRBV4-1 ASSQGQGNQPQH
TRBV4-1 ASSQGLDSNQPQH
TRBV5-5 ASSSAGTGEQY
TRBV29-1 SFGRRETQY
TRBV13 ASSSGTSTTYEQY
TRBV6-6 ASSYSRGRSEKLF
TRBV29-1 SVAQGAGNTIY
TRBV19 ASIQANTEAF
TRBV11-2 ASSTPTRETQY
TRBV2 ASVREDTGELF
TRBV5-4 ASSPRAGAAYEQY
TRBV11-3 ASGLTGYSNQPQH
TRBV15 ATSTDRASYEQY
TRBV20-1 SAPGTAPYEQY